The 21 T cell receptor beta chains in this list originate from one sample, sequenced in a study of T cell responses to AZD1222 COVID-19 vaccine. The table came from immunoSEQ multiplex PCR; TCRdb's copy has only in-frame clones and leaves some out. This table has under 200,000 clones, around 95% appearing once. Here the sequenced sample was peripheral blood, taken on day 0 of AZD1222 vaccination. The receptors were gathered from an adult in good health.

This chain links TRBV5-5 with TRBJ1-5; D gene uncertain. V dropped 5 bases and J dropped 4 bases, with 7 bases sitting between them. Looked up from germline, CDR1 is SGHKS and CDR2 is YYEKEE (reference sequence). The CDR3 has 12 residues. Here the CDR3 reads CASSTENQPQHF. Written as DNA, the CDR3 is TGTGCCAGCAGTACAGAGAATCAGCCCCAGCATTTT.

This sequence joins TRBV5-5 and TRBJ1-5, with D possibly matching TRBD1 (6 bases). There are 13 residues in the CDR3. The V gene lost 4 bases and the J gene lost 5 bases, with 10 bases spanning the gap. CDR1 and CDR2 from the germline V gene are SGHKS and YYEKEE (reference sequence). CDR3 in amino acids: CASSGGAHQPQHF. CDR3 sequence (DNA): TGTGCCAGCAGCGGGGGGGCCCATCAGCCCCAGCATTTT.

The genes are TRBV5-4 and TRBJ2-1, with D perhaps given as TRBD1 or TRBD2 (6 bases each). V was clipped by 3 bases and J by 8 bases, with 15 bases between them. The CDR3 length is 14 residues. In germline, CDR1 is SGHNT, CDR2 YYREEE (reference sequence). The CDR3 loop is CASSWGAGVHEQFF. The CDR3 DNA reads as TGTGCCAGCAGCTGGGGGGCCGGGGTGCATGAGCAGTTCTTC.

This chain joins TRBV3-1 (or the pseudogene TRBV3-2) and TRBJ2-3; TRBD1 agrees at 10 bases. Germline V gives CDR1 LGHDT, CDR2 YNNKEL (reference sequence). The CDR3 extends over 12 amino acids. Germline trimming cut 2 bases from V and 15 bases from J; bases unmatched to any gene: 5. The CDR3 loop is CASSQPGQGFYF. The CDR3, as DNA: TGTGCCAGCAGCCAACCGGGACAGGGGTTCTATTTT.

CDR3 nucleotide sequence: TGTGCCAGCAGTCTCCACCGGGACAACCACAATGAGCAGTTCTTC. Its protein is CASSLHRDNHNEQFF. The chain joins TRBV6-5 to TRBJ2-1; a weak D match, TRBD1 (6 bases). Germline loops: CDR1 MNHEY, CDR2 SVGAGI. V was cut by 5 bases and J by 5 bases, with 16 bases left in between. This CDR3 has 15 residues.

A single count supports this clone. The rearrangement links TRBV18 to TRBJ2-3; 7 nucleotides align to TRBD2. CDR1 is KGHSH, CDR2 LQKENI, per germline. V gave up 6 bases and J gave up 4 bases; unmatched junction bases: 10. The CDR3 has 15 amino acids. CDR3 amino acids: CASSPRSGGADTQYF. The CDR3 DNA reads TGTGCCAGCTCGCCCCGGTCGGGAGGTGCAGATACGCAGTATTTT. The full variable domain, in which reference TRBV18 and TRBJ2-3 provide the parts outside the CDR3, is NAGVMQNPRHLVRRRGQEARLRCSPMKGHSHVYWYRQLPEEGLKFMVYLQKENIIDESGMPKERFSAEFPKEGPSILRIQQVVRGDSAAYFCASSPRSGGADTQYFGPGTRLTVL.

This chain joins TRBV28 and TRBJ2-3; 9 nucleotides match TRBD1. The junction had 8 bases not matched to a gene; V was cut back by 5 bases and J by 2 bases. The CDR3 length is 16 residues. Germline V gene sequence: CDR1 MDHEN, CDR2 SYDVKM. In DNA form, the CDR3 reads TGTGCCAGCAGTCCGGGACAGGGCCCAATCACAGATACGCAGTATTTT. Translated: CASSPGQGPITDTQYF.

CDR3 in amino acids: CASTFLRGAGMNTEAFF. The CDR3 DNA is TGTGCCAGCACCTTCCTCAGGGGAGCTGGGATGAACACTGAAGCTTTCTTT. The V gene is TRBV7-9, the J gene TRBJ1-1; TRBD1 might be the D (6 bases). Germline loops: CDR1 SEHNR, CDR2 FQNEAQ (reference sequence). CDR3 length: 17 residues. Trimming stripped 7 bases from V and 0 bases from J, with 21 bases between.

The chain employs TRBV5-4 and TRBJ1-1, with D uncertain. CDR3 length equals 13 residues. V dropped 1 base and J dropped 6 bases, with 10 bases sitting between them. Germline V lookup: CDR1 SGHNT, CDR2 YYREEE (reference sequence). The CDR3 region has the DNA TGTGCCAGCAGCTTGAGTCGGGTGGCTGAAGCTTTCTTT. This gives the protein CASSLSRVAEAFF.

The chain links TRBV28 to TRBJ2-7; D remains ambiguous. This CDR3 has 12 residues. V lost 8 bases and J lost 1, with 9 bases in between. Germline lookup yields CDR1 MDHEN and CDR2 SYDVKM. The CDR3 coding sequence is TGTGCCAGCGCAAGGCTATCCTACGAGCAGTACTTC. Amino acid sequence: CASARLSYEQYF.

This chain connects TRBV5-6 to TRBJ1-5, with TRBD1 identical over 7 bases. With 0 bases clipped from V and 3 bases from J, the junction kept 12 bases outside the gene matches. Looked up from germline, CDR1 is SGHDT and CDR2 is YYEEEE. The CDR3 sequence is 18 residues long. The CDR3 sequence is CASSLGPKGGGFNQPQHF. The DNA for the CDR3 is TGTGCCAGCAGCTTGGGCCCCAAAGGAGGGGGCTTCAATCAGCCCCAGCATTTT.

The gene calls are TRBV28 and TRBJ1-5; weak D call: TRBD1 (6 bases). Germline V gene data show CDR1 as MDHEN and CDR2 as SYDVKM. The CDR3 loop spans 11 amino acids. V was pared by 6 bases and J by 10 bases, with 10 bases between. The CDR3 spells CASSLGTPQHF. CDR3 coding DNA: TGTGCCAGCAGCTTAGGGACACCCCAGCATTTT.

V is TRBV3-1 (or the pseudogene TRBV3-2) and J is TRBJ1-3; D unresolved. In germline, CDR1 is LGHDT, CDR2 YNNKEL (reference sequence). The ends were cut back, 0 bases at V and 0 bases at J, with 9 bases in the middle. The CDR3 is 16 residues long. In DNA, the CDR3 is TGTGCCAGCAGCCAAGATGGAGGCGGCTCTGGAAACACCATATATTTT. Its translation is CASSQDGGGSGNTIYF.

This clone came up once. The V and J genes are TRBV7-9 and TRBJ1-1; D call uncertain. The CDR3 is 14 amino acids. Germline V CDR1 and CDR2: SEHNR, FQNEAQ (reference sequence). The V gene lost 6 bases and the J gene lost 0 bases, with 11 bases spanning the gap. The DNA of the CDR3 is TGTGCCAGCAGACCAAATCAGGTGAACACTGAAGCTTTCTTT. Its translation is CASRPNQVNTEAFF.

The chain couples TRBV10-2 to TRBJ1-1, with TRBD1 matching over 9 bases. The CDR3 length is 15 residues. Germline V gene lookup returns CDR1 WSHSY and CDR2 SAAADI. V dropped 5 bases and J dropped 4; count of bases not matched to a gene: 8. The CDR3 DNA follows: TGCGCCAGCAGTAACACCGGGACAGGGATCACTGAAGCTTTCTTT. Protein sequence: CASSNTGTGITEAFF.

The chain carries TRBV6-5 and TRBJ1-4, with D tentatively TRBD1 (6 bases). V lost 8 bases, J lost 4 bases, and 11 bases lay in between. The CDR3 is 13 amino acids. CDR1 is MNHEY, CDR2 SVGAGI, per germline. CDR3 loop: CASQDSVNEKLFF. CDR3 bases: TGTGCCAGCCAGGACAGCGTTAATGAAAAACTGTTTTTT.

The chain employs TRBV28 and TRBJ2-7; D uncertain. The CDR3 extends over 12 amino acids. Germline CDR1 MDHEN, CDR2 SYDVKM. Trimming pared 6 bases from V and 0 bases from J, leaving 6 bases between. For the CDR3, the DNA is TGTGCCAGCAGCCTAAGCTCCTACGAGCAGTACTTC. Amino acid sequence: CASSLSSYEQYF.

Comments on this clone: Other DNA sequences in the sample encode the same CDR3. The chain employs TRBV29-1 and TRBJ2-3; D remains ambiguous. Germline CDR1 is SQVTM and CDR2 is ANQGSEA. Trimming took off 4 bases at V and 3 bases at J, with 5 bases between the two ends. The CDR3 runs 11 residues. The CDR3 loop reads CSVGGTDTQYF. The CDR3, as DNA: TGCAGCGTTGGTGGAACAGATACGCAGTATTTT.

This chain links TRBV28 with TRBJ1-2; no firm D call. The CDR3 runs 14 residues. Germline CDR1 MDHEN, CDR2 SYDVKM. The V and J ends lost 5 bases and 4 bases respectively, with 14 bases between them. The CDR3 sequence is CASSPPYLGYGYTF. The CDR3 bases are TGTGCCAGCAGTCCCCCTTACCTCGGCTATGGCTACACCTTC.

The chain joins TRBV10-3 to TRBJ2-7; 9 nucleotides match TRBD1. This CDR3 is built from 15 residues. The V segment lost 6 bases and the J segment 3 bases; nucleotides outside the gene matches: 9. Germline CDR1 reads ENHRY; CDR2 reads SYGVKD. The CDR3 DNA follows: TGTGCCATCAGCGAGACAGGGGGTAGGCTCTACGAGCAGTACTTC. Protein product: CAISETGGRLYEQYF.

This clone has only one observation. In DNA, the CDR3 is TGTGCCAGCAGTTATACCCTTTGGAAGGGAGAGACCCAGTACTTC. Translation gives CASSYTLWKGETQYF. The chain uses TRBV6-5 and TRBJ2-5; no reliable D call. Germline CDR1 reads MNHEY; CDR2 reads SVGAGI. Trimming took 3 bases from V and 4 from J, leaving 15 bases between them. This CDR3 is built from 15 residues.